Following are 20 T cell receptor beta chains from one sample sequenced in a study of T-cell reconstitution after alpha-beta-depleted transplantation in children. As it was prepared, the TCRbeta library received unique molecular identifiers. Each CDR3 protein is one row after TCRdb ran MiXCR on the PCR reads. The sample shows about 200,000 distinct CDR3 sequences, about 7% of them seen only once. The material was PBMCs, obtained before TCRalphabeta/CD19-depleted stem cell transplant. Every receptor here comes from a boy between 2 and 10 years old with acute lymphoblastic leukemia, due to receive a stem cell transplant.

This clonotype was recorded at least ten times. V usage is TRBV10-3 and J usage is TRBJ2-7, with 7 positions matching TRBD2. V lost 0 bases to trimming and J lost 2 bases; unmatched junction nucleotides: 4. This CDR3 has 15 amino acids. CDR1 and CDR2 from the germline V gene are ENHRY and SYGVKD. The CDR3 spells CAISESSGAAYEQYF. CDR3 nucleotide sequence: TGTGCCATCAGTGAGTCAAGCGGGGCCGCCTACGAGCAGTACTTC.

There are many counts of this clonotype. The chain links TRBV28 to TRBJ2-5; 9 nucleotides align to TRBD2. Trimming took 2 bases from V and 3 from J; bases not matched to a gene: 19. This CDR3 has 20 amino acids. CDR1 and CDR2 (germline): MDHEN, SYDVKM. In DNA, the CDR3 is TGTGCCAGCAGTTTACGGGATCTAGCGGGACTAACACGCGAGGAAGAGACCCAGTACTTC. Protein product: CASSLRDLAGLTREEETQYF. Looking up the rest from reference TRBV28 and TRBJ2-5 gives the full variable domain: DVKVTQSSRYLVKRTGEKVFLECVQDMDHENMFWYRQDPGLGLRLIYFSYDVKMKEKGDIPEGYSVSREKKERFSLILESASTNQTSMYLCASSLRDLAGLTREEETQYFGPGTRLLVL.

This clonotype was seen many times. This sequence joins TRBV3-1 and TRBJ2-7; a possible D gene is TRBD1 (5 bases). This CDR3 region has 12 residues. The germline V gene encodes CDR1 LGHDT and CDR2 YNNKEL (reference sequence). V was clipped by 1 base and J by 6 bases, with 7 bases between them. The CDR3 region is CASSQGQGEQYF. The CDR3 nucleotides read TGTGCCAGCAGCCAAGGCCAGGGCGAGCAGTACTTC.

This clonotype occurred many times. This rearrangement joins TRBV12-1 to TRBJ1-1; the table calls TRBD1, which could not be checked here. TRBV12-1 is flagged as a pseudogene. This CDR3 is 14 amino acids long. The CDR3 DNA is TGTGCCAGCAGCCCAGGACTGTTCCGCACTGAAGCTTTCTTT. Protein sequence: CASSPGLFRTEAFF.

This clonotype was seen ten or more times. Written as DNA, the CDR3 is TGCGCCAGCAGCTTAACGACAGACTCTGGAAACACCATATATTTT. The encoded protein is CASSLTTDSGNTIYF. The chain joins TRBV5-1 to TRBJ1-3; a possible D gene is TRBD1 (5 bases). The CDR3 is 15 amino acids. Germline-derived CDR1 and CDR2 are SGHRS and YFSETQ. V gave up 2 bases and J gave up 0 bases, with 9 bases separating them.

This clonotype has at least ten counts. The rearrangement joins TRBV29-1 to TRBJ2-3; weak D call: TRBD1 (6 bases). Germline CDR1 SQVTM, CDR2 ANQGSEA. This CDR3 spans 13 amino acids. The germline V and J ends were trimmed by 6 bases and 0 bases, with 10 bases remaining between them. The CDR3 sequence: CSVATGSTDTQYF. Written as DNA, the CDR3 is TGCAGCGTCGCGACAGGTAGCACAGATACGCAGTATTTT.

This clonotype was counted at least ten times. V usage is TRBV10-3 and J usage is TRBJ2-3, with a weak D call TRBD1 (5 bases). Germline CDR1 reads ENHRY; CDR2 reads SYGVKD. This CDR3 is built from 12 residues. Trimming removed 2 bases at V and 7 bases at J, with 7 bases between. CDR3 nucleotide sequence: TGTGCCATCAGTGAGCAGGGATATACGCAGTATTTT. Protein product: CAISEQGYTQYF.

This clonotype was observed at least ten times. The CDR3 is CSVAGTDAYEQYF. The CDR3 DNA is TGCAGCGTTGCCGGGACTGATGCCTACGAGCAGTACTTC. The chain couples TRBV29-1 to TRBJ2-7, with D possibly matching TRBD2 (6 bases). This CDR3 spans 13 amino acids. The V gene's germline CDR1 is SQVTM and CDR2 ANQGSEA. The V end lost 4 bases, the J end lost 2 bases, and 12 bases lay between the germline ends.

This clonotype was seen at least ten times. The chain links TRBV5-1 to TRBJ2-5; unclear D gene. Trimming took 4 bases from V and 5 from J, leaving 12 bases between them. This CDR3 spans 13 amino acids. Germline values: CDR1 SGHRS, CDR2 YFSETQ. The CDR3 sequence is CASSLGLRETQYF. The CDR3 DNA sequence: TGCGCCAGCAGCCTGGGTTTGAGGGAGACCCAGTACTTC.

This clonotype appeared many times. The junction does not match germline at one end; this may be a read error. V gene TRBV7-2 combines with J gene TRBJ2-5; D might be TRBD2 (6 bases). The CDR3 totals 15 residues. Looked up from germline, CDR1 is SGHTA and CDR2 is FQGNSA. The CDR3 DNA follows: TGTGCCAGCAGCTTAGCGAGGGCGGGACCACTCCTTGGGAACTTC. Residues: CASSLARAGPLLGNF. Drawing the rest from reference TRBV7-2 and TRBJ2-5, the complete variable domain is GAGVSQSPSNKVTEKGKDVELRCDPISGHTALYWYRQSLGQGLEFLIYFQGNSAPDKSGLPSDRFSAERTGGSVSTLTIQRTQQEDSAVYLCASSLARAGPLLGNFGPGTRLLVL.

This clonotype was observed at least ten times. The chain combines TRBV6-6 with TRBJ2-7; no clear D gene. V lost 7 bases, J lost 4 bases, and 11 bases lay in between. Germline V gives CDR1 MNHNY, CDR2 SVGAGI (reference sequence). CDR3 size: 12 residues. CDR3 sequence: CASKAEKYEQYF. The CDR3 nucleotides are TGTGCCAGCAAGGCGGAGAAGTACGAGCAGTACTTC.

In its sample, this clonotype was seen many times. V is TRBV6-4 and J is TRBJ1-6, with 8 bases matching TRBD1. Germline-derived CDR1 and CDR2 are MRHNA and SNTAGT. The junction had 4 bases not matched to a gene; V was cut back by 3 bases and J by 6 bases. The CDR3 has 15 residues. Here the CDR3 reads CASSDTTGVNSPLHF. CDR3 bases: TGTGCCAGCAGTGATACGACAGGGGTTAATTCACCCCTCCACTTT.

In this sample, this clonotype turned up many times. In nucleotides, the CDR3 is TGTGCCAGCAGCTTCGTCACAGGGTACGGGGCCAACGTCCTGACTTTC. It encodes CASSFVTGYGANVLTF. The chain combines TRBV7-2 with TRBJ2-6; tentative D call: TRBD1 (6 bases). CDR3 length: 16 amino acids. Trimming stripped 3 bases from V and 4 bases from J, with 13 bases between. CDR1 and CDR2 from the germline V gene are SGHTA and FQGNSA.

The sample holds many counts of this clonotype. The chain is built from TRBV2 and TRBJ2-3; TRBD2 aligns across 10 bases. CDR1 and CDR2 from the germline V gene are SNHLY and FYNNEI. The CDR3 consists of 15 residues. V was clipped by 5 bases and J by 2 bases; unmatched bases: 4. The CDR3 sequence is CASSRTSGFTDTQYF. The CDR3 DNA sequence: TGTGCCAGCAGTCGGACTAGCGGATTCACAGATACGCAGTATTTT.

This clonotype has ten or more counts. V gene TRBV4-2 combines with J gene TRBJ1-1; D not resolved. The germline gives CDR1 LGHNA, CDR2 YNFKEQ. The CDR3 is 11 residues long. V was trimmed by 1 base and J by 7 bases, leaving 4 bases between them. CDR3 sequence: CASSQGYEAFF. The CDR3 DNA reads as TGTGCCAGCAGCCAAGGGTATGAAGCTTTCTTT.

This clonotype was counted only a few times. This chain joins TRBV2 and TRBJ1-4; D call uncertain. Per germline, CDR1 SNHLY and CDR2 FYNNEI. V was pared by 3 bases and J by 5 bases, with 10 bases between. CDR3 length: 14 amino acids. In DNA form, the CDR3 reads TGTGCCAGCAGTGAGGTGCTGATGAATGAAAAACTGTTTTTT. Translated, it gives CASSEVLMNEKLFF.

This clonotype was recorded many times. The chain uses TRBV12-3 or TRBV12-4 and TRBJ1-5; no definite D call. The CDR3 totals 13 residues. Trimming pared 3 bases from V and 7 bases from J, leaving 10 bases between. The CDR3 region is CASSLEEQQPQHF. For the CDR3, the DNA is TGTGCCAGCAGTTTGGAAGAACAGCAGCCCCAGCATTTT.

Ten or more counts support this clonotype. The rearrangement links TRBV5-6 to TRBJ2-6; TRBD1 aligns across 8 bases. This CDR3 is 13 amino acids long. Germline trimming cut 3 bases from V and 10 bases from J; bases unmatched to any gene: 3. From germline, CDR1 is SGHDT and CDR2 YYEEEE. The CDR3 sequence: CASSWTGPNVLTF. CDR3 sequence (DNA): TGTGCCAGCAGCTGGACAGGGCCGAACGTCCTGACTTTC.

V and J are TRBV6-5 and TRBJ2-3, with unresolved D. The CDR3 extends over 15 amino acids. Trimming removed 0 bases at V and 7 bases at J, with 14 bases between. Germline CDR1 MNHEY, CDR2 SVGAGI. The CDR3 sequence: CASSYSLETRHTQYF. The CDR3 DNA follows: TGTGCCAGCAGTTACTCCCTAGAGACTCGTCATACGCAGTATTTT.

This clonotype was seen a few times. V is TRBV11-2 and J is TRBJ2-3; D is perhaps TRBD2 (6 bases). Germline CDR1 and CDR2: SGHAT and FQNNGV. Trimming pared 1 base from V and 0 bases from J, leaving 20 bases between. The CDR3 extends over 19 amino acids. CDR3 amino acids: CASSLGTTLSTISTDTQYF. CDR3 bases: TGTGCCAGCAGCTTAGGGACTACCCTAAGTACTATTAGCACAGATACGCAGTATTTT. The variable domain in full, with the rest retrieved from reference TRBV11-2 and TRBJ2-3, is EAGVAQSPRYKIIEKRQSVAFWCNPISGHATLYWYQQILGQGPKLLIQFQNNGVVDDSQLPKDRFSAERLKGVDSTLKIQPAKLEDSAVYLCASSLGTTLSTISTDTQYFGPGTRLTVL.